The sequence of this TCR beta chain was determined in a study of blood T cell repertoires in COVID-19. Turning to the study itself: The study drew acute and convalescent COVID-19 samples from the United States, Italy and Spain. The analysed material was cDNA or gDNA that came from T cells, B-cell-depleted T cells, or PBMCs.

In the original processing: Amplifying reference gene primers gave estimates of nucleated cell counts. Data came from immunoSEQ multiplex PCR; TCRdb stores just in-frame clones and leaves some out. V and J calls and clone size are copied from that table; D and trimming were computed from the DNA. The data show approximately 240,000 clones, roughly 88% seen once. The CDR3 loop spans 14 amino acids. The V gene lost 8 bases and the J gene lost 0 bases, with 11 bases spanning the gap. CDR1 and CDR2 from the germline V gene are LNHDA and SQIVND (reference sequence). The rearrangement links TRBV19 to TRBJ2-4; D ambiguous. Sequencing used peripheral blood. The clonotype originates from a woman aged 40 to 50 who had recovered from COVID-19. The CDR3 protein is CASEASIAKNIQYF. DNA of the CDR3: TGTGCCAGTGAAGCCTCGATAGCCAAAAACATTCAGTACTTC.